This is a list of T cell receptor beta chains from one sample in a study of blood T cells in healthy people across ages. TCRdb re-called the 5' RACE reads through MiXCR, storing one row per CDR3 protein. The sample records around 940,000 distinct CDR3 sequences, just over 50% being singletons. Sequenced material: blood. The receptors were gathered from a woman between 55 and 75 years old in good health. The CDR3 runs from the conserved cysteine through the conserved F or W. Each record gives: clone size, J gene, V gene, CDR3 length, D gene, CDR3 DNA, CDR3 protein. A D gene is named only where the DNA matches it firmly. Clone size is given for some rows only: seen once, a few or many times, or a class if the clone is expanded.

size: once
J: TRBJ2-2
V: TRBV6-2/TRBV6-3
length: 16
D: .
DNA: TGTGCCAGCAGACCTGCAGGGGCTAGTCACACCGGGGAGCTGTTTTTT
CDR3: CASRPAGASHTGELFF

size: .
J: TRBJ2-7
V: TRBV5-1
length: 17
D: TRBD2
DNA: TGCGCCAGCAGGTACCAACTAGCGGGAGGTATTTACTACGAGCAGTACTTC
CDR3: CASRYQLAGGIYYEQYF

size: .
J: TRBJ2-7
V: TRBV5-1
length: 17
D: TRBD1
DNA: TGCGCCAGCAGCTCCGGGACAGGGGGAATTGTTAACTACGAGCAGTACTTC
CDR3: CASSSGTGGIVNYEQYF

size: .
J: TRBJ2-7
V: TRBV29-1
length: 12
D: TRBD1
DNA: TGCAGCCAGGGGACAGGAGCCTACGAGCAGTACTTC
CDR3: CSQGTGAYEQYF

size: few
J: TRBJ2-5
V: TRBV27
length: 14
D: .
DNA: TGTGCCAGCAGCAGAAAGGGGCAGCAAGAGACCCAGTACTTC
CDR3: CASSRKGQQETQYF

size: .
J: TRBJ2-4
V: TRBV20-1
length: 16
D: .
DNA: TGCAGTGCTAGCCCTCGCGGATCGTTAGCCAAAAACATTCAGTACTTC
CDR3: CSASPRGSLAKNIQYF

size: .
J: TRBJ2-1
V: TRBV9
length: 13
D: .
DNA: TGTGCCAGCAGCCTAAGAGGCGTAGACGAGCAGTTCTTC
CDR3: CASSLRGVDEQFF

size: .
J: TRBJ1-1
V: TRBV7-9
length: 14
D: TRBD1
DNA: TGTGCCAGCAGCGGGACAGGTTCGGGCACTGAAGCTTTCTTT
CDR3: CASSGTGSGTEAFF

size: once
J: TRBJ2-7
V: TRBV20-1
length: 14
D: .
DNA: TGCAGTGCTAGAGTAGGGCCACTGGCCACTGAGCAGTACTTC
CDR3: CSARVGPLATEQYF

size: few
J: TRBJ2-1
V: TRBV20-1
length: 14
D: .
DNA: TGCAGTGCTAGGCAAAGGACGGGCTACAATGAGCAGTTCTTC
CDR3: CSARQRTGYNEQFF

size: .
J: TRBJ1-2
V: TRBV7-2
length: 15
D: .
DNA: TGTGCCAGCAGCTCGTACTTAACAGGGATTGAAGGCTACACCTTC
CDR3: CASSSYLTGIEGYTF

size: once
J: TRBJ1-5
V: TRBV24-1
length: 18
D: .
DNA: TGTGCCACCTCTCGTCAGGCGGAAAATGGGTTTCGCAATCAGCCCCAGCATTTT
CDR3: CATSRQAENGFRNQPQHF